The 12 T cell receptor beta chains in this list originate from one sample, sequenced in a study of CXCR3-negative and CXCR3-positive naive CD8 T cells. UMI labels and 5' RACE were used to prepare the TRB cDNA libraries. With the 5' RACE reads reprocessed, TCRdb shows one record per CDR3 protein and no DNA. The repertoire table contains tens of thousands of distinct CDR3 sequences. Input material: naive CXCR3- CD8+ T cells from blood. Subset reported: CD45RO-CCR7+CD27+CD95- naive CD8+ T cells lacking CXCR3 (TNR3-). These receptors originate from a human donor in good health. Some clones in this sample may be carry-over from other donors' samples.

V is TRBV9 and J is TRBJ2-3; the D gene TCRdb calls, TRBD1, cannot be checked with no DNA. The germline V gene has CDR1 SGDLS and CDR2 YYNGEE. The CDR3 length is 16 residues. This CDR3 is CASSVPISGGTDTQYF.

The chain is built from TRBV2 and TRBJ2-1. The CDR3 consists of 12 residues. The germline V gene has CDR1 SNHLY and CDR2 FYNNEI. CDR3 protein: CASWGFDNEQFF.

The chain has TRBV15 and TRBJ2-7. The CDR3 contains 13 residues. The V gene's germline CDR1 is LNHNV and CDR2 YYDKDF (reference sequence). CDR3 sequence: CATSREPTYEQYF.

This chain links TRBV27 with TRBJ2-1. The germline V gene encodes CDR1 MNHEY and CDR2 SMNVEV (reference sequence). This CDR3 has 12 amino acids. The CDR3 spells CASSSPAEEQFF.

The chain has TRBV19 and TRBJ1-5; the D gene TCRdb calls, TRBD1, cannot be checked with no DNA. Germline CDR1 and CDR2: LNHDA and SQIVND (reference sequence). The CDR3 spans 15 residues. CDR3 sequence: CASRPAGISNQPQHF. Full variable domain (remainder filled in from reference TRBV19 and TRBJ1-5): DGGITQSPKYLFRKEGQNVTLSCEQNLNHDAMYWYRQDPGQGLRLIYYSQIVNDFQKGDIAEGYSVSREKKESFPLTVTSAQKNPTAFYLCASRPAGISNQPQHFGDGTRLSIL.

This CDR3 reads CASSGVDRSQETQYF. The gene calls are TRBV2 and TRBJ2-5; TCRdb's D call of TRBD1 is untestable without DNA. Germline V gives CDR1 SNHLY, CDR2 FYNNEI. The CDR3 totals 15 residues.

CDR3 residues: CASSSPGYEQYF. This chain uses TRBV28 with TRBJ2-7; the D gene TCRdb calls, TRBD1, cannot be checked with no DNA. CDR1 MDHEN and CDR2 SYDVKM come from the germline V gene. The CDR3 loop spans 12 amino acids.

This chain connects TRBV7-9 to TRBJ2-7. Germline assignment: CDR1 SEHNR and CDR2 FQNEAQ (reference sequence). The CDR3 loop spans 15 amino acids. CDR3 region: CASSTYGGPSYEQYF. The complete variable domain, with remaining parts taken from reference TRBV7-9 and TRBJ2-7, reads DTGVSQNPRHKITKRGQNVTFRCDPISEHNRLYWYRQTLGQGPEFLTYFQNEAQLEKSRLLSDRFSAERPKGSFSTLEIQRTEQGDSAMYLCASSTYGGPSYEQYFGPGTRLTVT.

J is TRBJ2-3 and V is TRBV29-1; the TCRdb call, TRBD2, lacks DNA for checking. The CDR3 consists of 14 residues. Germline V gene lookup returns CDR1 SQVTM and CDR2 ANQGSEA. CDR3 protein: CSGGLAEYTDTQYF.

The V gene is TRBV29-1, the J gene TRBJ1-1; TCRdb proposes TRBD1, but this gene call is untestable without DNA. The germline gives CDR1 SQVTM, CDR2 ANQGSEA. The CDR3 is 15 residues long. CDR3 protein: CSVEGVGGENTEAFF.

This sequence joins TRBV21-1 and TRBJ2-7. TRBV21-1 is designated a pseudogene. The CDR3 spans 12 residues. CDR3 protein: CATCGRAYEQYF.

The chain employs TRBV4-3 and TRBJ2-3. Germline lookup yields CDR1 LGHNA and CDR2 YSLEER. There are 13 residues in the CDR3. The CDR3: CASSQERTDTQYF.